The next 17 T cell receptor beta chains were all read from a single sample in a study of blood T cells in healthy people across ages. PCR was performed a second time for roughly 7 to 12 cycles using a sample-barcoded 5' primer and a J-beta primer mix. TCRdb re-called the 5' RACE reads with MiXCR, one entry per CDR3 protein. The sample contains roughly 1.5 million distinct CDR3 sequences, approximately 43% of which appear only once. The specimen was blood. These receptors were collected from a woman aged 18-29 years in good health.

DNA of the CDR3: TGTGCCAGCTCACGTACAGGGGGCACACACAATGAGCAGTACTTC. Translation: CASSRTGGTHNEQYF. The chain recombines TRBV18 with TRBJ2-5; TRBD1 matches at 9 bases. The V segment lost 4 bases and the J segment 11 bases; nucleotides outside the gene matches: 14. The germline gives CDR1 KGHSH, CDR2 LQKENI. This CDR3 is 15 amino acids long.

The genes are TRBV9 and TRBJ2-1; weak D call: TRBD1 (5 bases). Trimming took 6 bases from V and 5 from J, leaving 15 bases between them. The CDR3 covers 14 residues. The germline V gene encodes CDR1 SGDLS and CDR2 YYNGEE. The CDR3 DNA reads TGTGCCAGCACGGCAGGGTGGGCTGACAATGAGCAGTTCTTC. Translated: CASTAGWADNEQFF. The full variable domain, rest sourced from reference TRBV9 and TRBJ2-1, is DSGVTQTPKHLITATGQRVTLRCSPRSGDLSVYWYQQSLDQGLQFLIQYYNGEERAKGNILERFSAQQFPDLHSELNLSSLELGDSALYFCASTAGWADNEQFFGPGTRLTVL.

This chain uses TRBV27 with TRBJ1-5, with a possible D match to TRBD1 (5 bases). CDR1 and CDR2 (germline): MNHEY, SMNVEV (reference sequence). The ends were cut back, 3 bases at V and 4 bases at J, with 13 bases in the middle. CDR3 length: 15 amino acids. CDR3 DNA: TGTGCCAGCAGTTTGGCTCAGGGCAATAATCAGCCCCAGCATTTT. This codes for CASSLAQGNNQPQHF.

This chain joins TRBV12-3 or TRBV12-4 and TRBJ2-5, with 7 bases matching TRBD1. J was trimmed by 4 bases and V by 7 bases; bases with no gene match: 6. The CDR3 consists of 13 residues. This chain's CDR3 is CASNPGGLETQYF. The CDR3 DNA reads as TGTGCCAGCAACCCAGGGGGTTTAGAGACCCAGTACTTC.

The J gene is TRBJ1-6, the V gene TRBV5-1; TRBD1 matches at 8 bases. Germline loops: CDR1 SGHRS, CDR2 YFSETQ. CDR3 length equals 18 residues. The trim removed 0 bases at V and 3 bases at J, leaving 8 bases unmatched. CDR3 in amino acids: CASSLALRTGNYNSPLHF. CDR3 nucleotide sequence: TGCGCCAGCAGCTTGGCCCTCCGGACAGGGAACTATAATTCACCCCTCCACTTT.

The CDR3 is CASRNTGTPEQFF. In DNA, the CDR3 is TGTGCCAGCAGAAATACCGGGACTCCTGAGCAGTTCTTC. The J gene is TRBJ2-1, the V gene TRBV7-2; a weak D match, TRBD2 (6 bases). Trimming took 6 bases from V and 9 from J, leaving 15 bases between them. Germline CDR1 SGHTA, CDR2 FQGNSA. CDR3 length equals 13 residues.

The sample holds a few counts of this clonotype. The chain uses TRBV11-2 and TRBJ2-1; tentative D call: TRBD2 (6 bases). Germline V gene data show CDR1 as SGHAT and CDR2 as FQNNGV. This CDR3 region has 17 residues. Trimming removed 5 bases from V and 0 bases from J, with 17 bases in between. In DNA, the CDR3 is TGTGCCAGCAGCCCCACCCTTCGGGGGAGCTCCTACAATGAGCAGTTCTTC. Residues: CASSPTLRGSSYNEQFF.

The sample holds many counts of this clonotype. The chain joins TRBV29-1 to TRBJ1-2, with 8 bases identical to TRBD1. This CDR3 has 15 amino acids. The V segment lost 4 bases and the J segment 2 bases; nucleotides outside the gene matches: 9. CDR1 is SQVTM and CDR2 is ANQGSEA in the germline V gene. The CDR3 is CSVGDRRVSNYGYTF. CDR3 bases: TGCAGCGTTGGGGACAGGAGAGTATCAAACTATGGCTACACCTTC.

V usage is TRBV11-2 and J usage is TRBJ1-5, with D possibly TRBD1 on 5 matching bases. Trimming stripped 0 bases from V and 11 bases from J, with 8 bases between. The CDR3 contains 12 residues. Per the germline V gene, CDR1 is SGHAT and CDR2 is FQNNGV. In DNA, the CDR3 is TGTGCCAGCAGCTTAGAGGGACGGACCCAGCATTTT. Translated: CASSLEGRTQHF.

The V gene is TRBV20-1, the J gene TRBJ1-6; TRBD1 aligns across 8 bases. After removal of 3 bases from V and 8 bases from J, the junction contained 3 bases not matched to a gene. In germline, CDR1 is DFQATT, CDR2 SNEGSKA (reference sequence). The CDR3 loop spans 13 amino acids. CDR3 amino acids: CSASGQGDSPLHF. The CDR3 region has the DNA TGCAGTGCTAGCGGACAGGGCGATTCACCCCTCCACTTT.

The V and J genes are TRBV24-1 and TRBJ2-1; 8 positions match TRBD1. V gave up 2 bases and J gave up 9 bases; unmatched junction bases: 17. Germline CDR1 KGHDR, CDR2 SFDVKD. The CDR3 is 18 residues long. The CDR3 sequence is CATSDCGQGGEQWCEQFF. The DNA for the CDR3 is TGTGCCACCAGTGATTGCGGACAGGGTGGAGAACAATGGTGTGAGCAGTTCTTC.

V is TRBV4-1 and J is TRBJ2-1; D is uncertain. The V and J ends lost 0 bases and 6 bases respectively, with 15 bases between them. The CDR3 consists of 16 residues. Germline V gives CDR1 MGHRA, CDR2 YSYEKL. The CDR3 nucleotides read TGCGCCAGCAGCCAAGATCGAACAGCTATTTCCAATGAGCAGTTCTTC. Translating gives CASSQDRTAISNEQFF.

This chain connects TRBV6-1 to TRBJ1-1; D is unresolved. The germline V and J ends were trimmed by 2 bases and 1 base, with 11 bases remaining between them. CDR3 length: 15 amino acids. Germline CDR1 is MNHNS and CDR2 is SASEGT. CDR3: CASSEKDVKNTEAFF. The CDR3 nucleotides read TGTGCCAGCAGTGAAAAGGACGTAAAGAACACTGAAGCTTTCTTT.

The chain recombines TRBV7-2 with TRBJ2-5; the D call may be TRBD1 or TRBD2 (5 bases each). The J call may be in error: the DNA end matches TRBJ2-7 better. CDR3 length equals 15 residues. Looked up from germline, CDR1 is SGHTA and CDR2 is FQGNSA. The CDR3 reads CASSLGRAATYEQYF. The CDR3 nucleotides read TGTGCCAGCAGCTTGGGGCGAGCGGCCACCTACGAGCAGTACTTC.

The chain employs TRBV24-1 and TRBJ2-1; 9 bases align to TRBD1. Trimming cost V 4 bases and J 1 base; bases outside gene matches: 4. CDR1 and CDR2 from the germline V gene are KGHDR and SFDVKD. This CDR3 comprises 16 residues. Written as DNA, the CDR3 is TGTGCCACCAGTGACGCCGGGACAGGGTCCTACAATGAGCAGTTCTTC. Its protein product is CATSDAGTGSYNEQFF.

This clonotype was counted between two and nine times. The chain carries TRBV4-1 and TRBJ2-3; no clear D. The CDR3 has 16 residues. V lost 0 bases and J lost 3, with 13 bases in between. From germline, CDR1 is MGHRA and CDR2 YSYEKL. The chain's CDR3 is CASSQEVVLGTDTQYF. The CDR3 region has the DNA TGCGCCAGCAGCCAAGAGGTTGTTTTAGGGACAGATACGCAGTATTTT.

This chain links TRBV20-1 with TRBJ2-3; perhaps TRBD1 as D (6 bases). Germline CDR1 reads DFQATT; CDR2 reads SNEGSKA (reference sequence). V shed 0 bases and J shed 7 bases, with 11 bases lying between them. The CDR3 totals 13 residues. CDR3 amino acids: CSAREETGNTQYF. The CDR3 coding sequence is TGCAGTGCTAGAGAAGAAACAGGGAATACGCAGTATTTT.